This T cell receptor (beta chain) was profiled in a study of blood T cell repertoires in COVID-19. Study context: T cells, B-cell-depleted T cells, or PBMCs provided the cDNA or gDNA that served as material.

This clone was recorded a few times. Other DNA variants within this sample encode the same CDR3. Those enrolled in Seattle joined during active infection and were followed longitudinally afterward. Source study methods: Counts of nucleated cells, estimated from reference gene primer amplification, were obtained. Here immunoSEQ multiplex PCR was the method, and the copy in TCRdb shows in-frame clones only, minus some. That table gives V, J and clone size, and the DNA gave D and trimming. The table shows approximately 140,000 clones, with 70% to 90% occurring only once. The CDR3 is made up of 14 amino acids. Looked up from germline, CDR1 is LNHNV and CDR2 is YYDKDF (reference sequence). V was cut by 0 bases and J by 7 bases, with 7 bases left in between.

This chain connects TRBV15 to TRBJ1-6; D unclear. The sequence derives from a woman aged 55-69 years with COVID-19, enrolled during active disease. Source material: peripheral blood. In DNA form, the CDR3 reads TGTGCCACCAGCAGAGATGGTAGCAATTCACCCCTCCACTTT. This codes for CATSRDGSNSPLHF.